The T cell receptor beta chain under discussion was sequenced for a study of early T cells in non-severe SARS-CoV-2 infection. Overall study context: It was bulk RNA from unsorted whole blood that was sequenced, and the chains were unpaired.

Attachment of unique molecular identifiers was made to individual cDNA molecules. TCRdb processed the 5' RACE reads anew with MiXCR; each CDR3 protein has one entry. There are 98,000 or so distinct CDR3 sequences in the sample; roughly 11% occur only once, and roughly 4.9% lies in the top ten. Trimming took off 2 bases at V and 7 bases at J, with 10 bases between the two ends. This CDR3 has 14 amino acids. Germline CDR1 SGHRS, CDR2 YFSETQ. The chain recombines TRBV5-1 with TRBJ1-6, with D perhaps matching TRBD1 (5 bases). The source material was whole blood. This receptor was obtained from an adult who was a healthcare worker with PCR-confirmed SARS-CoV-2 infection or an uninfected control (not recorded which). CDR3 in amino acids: CASSFQGRNSPLHF. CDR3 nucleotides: TGCGCCAGCAGCTTTCAGGGTAGGAATTCACCCCTCCACTTT.